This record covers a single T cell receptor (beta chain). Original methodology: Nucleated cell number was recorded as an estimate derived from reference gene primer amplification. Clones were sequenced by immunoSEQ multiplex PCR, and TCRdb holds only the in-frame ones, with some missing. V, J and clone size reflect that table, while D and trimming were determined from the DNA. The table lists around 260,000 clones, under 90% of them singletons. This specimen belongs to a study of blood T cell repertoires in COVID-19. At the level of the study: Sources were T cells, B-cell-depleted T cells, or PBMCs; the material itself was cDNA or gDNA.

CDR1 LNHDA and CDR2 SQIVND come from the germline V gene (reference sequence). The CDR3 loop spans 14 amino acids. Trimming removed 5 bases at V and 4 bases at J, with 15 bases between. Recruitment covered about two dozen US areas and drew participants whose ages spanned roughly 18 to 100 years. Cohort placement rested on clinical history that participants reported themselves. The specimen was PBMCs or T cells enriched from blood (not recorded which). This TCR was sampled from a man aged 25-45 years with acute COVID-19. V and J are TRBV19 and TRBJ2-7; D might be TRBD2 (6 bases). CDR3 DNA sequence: TGTGCCAGTAGTCCCCGCGGGACGAGATACGAGCAGTACGTC. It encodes CASSPRGTRYEQYV.